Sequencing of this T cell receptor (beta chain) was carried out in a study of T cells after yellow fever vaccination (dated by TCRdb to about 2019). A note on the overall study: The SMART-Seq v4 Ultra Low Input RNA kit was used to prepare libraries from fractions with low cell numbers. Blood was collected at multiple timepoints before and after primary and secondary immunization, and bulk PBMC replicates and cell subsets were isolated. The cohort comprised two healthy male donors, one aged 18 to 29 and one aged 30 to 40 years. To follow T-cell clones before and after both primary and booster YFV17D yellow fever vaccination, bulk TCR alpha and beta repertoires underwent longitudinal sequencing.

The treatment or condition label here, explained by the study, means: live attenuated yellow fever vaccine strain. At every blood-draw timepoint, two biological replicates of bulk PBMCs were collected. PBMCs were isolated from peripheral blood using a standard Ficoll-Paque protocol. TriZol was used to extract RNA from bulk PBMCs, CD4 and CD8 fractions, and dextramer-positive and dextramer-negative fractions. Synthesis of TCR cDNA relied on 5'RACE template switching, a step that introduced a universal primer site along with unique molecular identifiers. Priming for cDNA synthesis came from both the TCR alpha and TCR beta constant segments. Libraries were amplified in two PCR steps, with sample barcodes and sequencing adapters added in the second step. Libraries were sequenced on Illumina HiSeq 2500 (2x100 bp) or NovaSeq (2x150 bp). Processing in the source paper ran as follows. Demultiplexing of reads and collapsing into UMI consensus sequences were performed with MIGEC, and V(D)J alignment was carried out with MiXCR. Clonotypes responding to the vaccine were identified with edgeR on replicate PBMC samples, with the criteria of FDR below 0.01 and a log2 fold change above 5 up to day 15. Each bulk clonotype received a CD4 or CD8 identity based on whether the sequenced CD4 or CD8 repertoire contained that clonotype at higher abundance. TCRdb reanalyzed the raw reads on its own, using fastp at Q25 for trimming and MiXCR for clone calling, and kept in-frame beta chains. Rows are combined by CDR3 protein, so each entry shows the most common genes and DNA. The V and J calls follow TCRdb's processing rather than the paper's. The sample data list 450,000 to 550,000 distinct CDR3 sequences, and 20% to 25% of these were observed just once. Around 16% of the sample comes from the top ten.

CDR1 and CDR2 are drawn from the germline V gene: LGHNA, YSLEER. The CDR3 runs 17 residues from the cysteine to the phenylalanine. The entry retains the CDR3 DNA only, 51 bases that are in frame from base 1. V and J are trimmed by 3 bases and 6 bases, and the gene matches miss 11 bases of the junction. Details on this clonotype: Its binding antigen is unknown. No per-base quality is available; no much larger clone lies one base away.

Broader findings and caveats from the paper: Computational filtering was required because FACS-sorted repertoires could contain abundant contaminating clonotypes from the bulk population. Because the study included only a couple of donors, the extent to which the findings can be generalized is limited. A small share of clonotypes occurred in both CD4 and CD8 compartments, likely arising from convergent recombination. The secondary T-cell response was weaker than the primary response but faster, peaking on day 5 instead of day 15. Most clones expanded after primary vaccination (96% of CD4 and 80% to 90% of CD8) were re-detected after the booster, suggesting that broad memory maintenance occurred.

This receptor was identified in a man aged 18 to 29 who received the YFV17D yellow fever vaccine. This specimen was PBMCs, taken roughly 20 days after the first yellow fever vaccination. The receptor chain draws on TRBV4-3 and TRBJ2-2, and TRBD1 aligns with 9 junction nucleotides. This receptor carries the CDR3 CASSQEPTGDRAGELFF. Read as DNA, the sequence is TGCGCCAGCAGCCAGGAACCAACCGGGGACAGGGCCGGGGAGCTGTTTTTT.